Shown below are 22 T cell receptor beta chains from a single sample sequenced in a study of cytomegalovirus exposure and HLA in healthy donors. The PCR ran on 60 Vbeta and 13 Jbeta primers. Sequencing used immunoSEQ multiplex PCR; TCRdb keeps in-frame clones, though not all of them. The table lists 100,000 to 150,000 clones. The sample taken for sequencing was PBMCs. The receptors were sampled from a man in his late teens or twenties in good health and CMV-seronegative.

The chain links TRBV6-1 to TRBJ2-3, with 7 bases lining up with TRBD1. The length of the CDR3 is 13 residues. Losses at the gene ends were 5 bases for V and 4 bases for J; bases not matched to a gene: 3. The germline CDR1 and CDR2 sequences are MNHNS and SASEGT. CDR3 region: CASSSRGPDTQYF. In nucleotides, the CDR3 is TGTGCCAGCAGTTCGAGGGGGCCAGATACGCAGTATTTT.

The V call is TRBV19, the J call TRBJ1-2; the match to TRBD1 covers 10 bases. This CDR3 has 15 amino acids. Germline V gives CDR1 LNHDA, CDR2 SQIVND (reference sequence). V lost 2 bases to trimming and J lost 3 bases; unmatched junction nucleotides: 3. CDR3 loop: CASSITGTGDYGYTF. In DNA, the CDR3 is TGTGCCAGTAGTATAACCGGGACAGGGGACTATGGCTACACCTTC.

The chain links TRBV10-3 to TRBJ2-3; 7 bases are shared with TRBD2. The CDR3 has 18 amino acids. Germline-derived CDR1 and CDR2 are ENHRY and SYGVKD. The V gene end was trimmed by 7 bases and the J gene end by 0 bases; junction bases not matched to a gene: 16. The CDR3: CAIIVSSGENPSTDTQYF. CDR3 nucleotides: TGTGCCATCATCGTGTCTAGCGGAGAAAATCCCAGCACAGATACGCAGTATTTT.

The chain carries TRBV6-1 and TRBJ2-1; 9 bases match TRBD1. Germline V gene data show CDR1 as MNHNS and CDR2 as SASEGT. The CDR3 extends over 15 amino acids. V lost 2 bases to trimming and J lost 3 bases; unmatched junction nucleotides: 2. In DNA form, the CDR3 reads TGTGCCAGCAGTGAATCGACAGGGGGCTACAATGAGCAGTTCTTC. It encodes CASSESTGGYNEQFF.

The rearrangement uses TRBV28 and TRBJ2-1; no firm D call. There are 12 residues in the CDR3. Trimming cost V 3 bases and J 7 bases, with 7 bases left between them. The V gene's germline CDR1 is MDHEN and CDR2 SYDVKM. The CDR3 DNA sequence: TGTGCCAGCAGTTTTGTCCCGAATGAGCAGTTCTTC. This translates into CASSFVPNEQFF.

With regard to this clone: Germline is not matched at one junction end, which may reflect a read error. The V gene is TRBV28, the J gene TRBJ1-5, with D uncertain. This CDR3 is 14 amino acids long. Looked up from germline, CDR1 is MDHEN and CDR2 is SYDVKM. CDR3 nucleotide sequence: TGTGCCAGCAGTCTATGGGGTCGGGAACAGCCCCAGCATTTT. Amino acid sequence: CASSLWGREQPQHF.

V and J are TRBV10-1 and TRBJ1-1; 9 bases align to TRBD1. V lost 7 bases to trimming and J lost 4 bases; unmatched junction nucleotides: 4. This CDR3 is built from 13 residues. Germline loops: CDR1 WNHNN, CDR2 SYGVQD (reference sequence). The CDR3 DNA reads as TGCGCCAGCACCCTGACAGGGGGCACTGAAGCTTTCTTT. It encodes CASTLTGGTEAFF.

The gene calls are TRBV5-1 and TRBJ2-7; D might be TRBD1 (5 bases). The ends were cut back, 0 bases at V and 5 bases at J, with 12 bases in the middle. The CDR3 consists of 14 residues. Germline V gene data show CDR1 as SGHRS and CDR2 as YFSETQ. In nucleotides, the CDR3 is TGCGCCAGCAGCTTGGGTTCTTCAGGGAACGAGCAGTACTTC. Protein sequence: CASSLGSSGNEQYF.

The rearrangement uses TRBV28 and TRBJ2-7; 10 bases line up with TRBD1. The trim removed 4 bases at V and 6 bases at J, leaving 15 bases unmatched. CDR1 is MDHEN, CDR2 SYDVKM, per germline. The CDR3 contains 17 residues. DNA for the CDR3: TGTGCCAGCAGTTCCATGGGTTCCGGGACAGGGGTCGTCGAGCAGTACTTC. Protein product: CASSSMGSGTGVVEQYF. Full variable domain (outside the CDR3, taken from reference TRBV28 and TRBJ2-7): DVKVTQSSRYLVKRTGEKVFLECVQDMDHENMFWYRQDPGLGLRLIYFSYDVKMKEKGDIPEGYSVSREKKERFSLILESASTNQTSMYLCASSSMGSGTGVVEQYFGPGTRLTVT.

The CDR3 nucleotides are TGTGCCTGGAGTAGACAGGGCCTTTGGCCCCAGCATTTT. Its translation: CAWSRQGLWPQHF. The rearrangement uses TRBV30 and TRBJ1-5, with TRBD1 matching 7 bases. Losses at the gene ends were 2 bases for V and 9 bases for J; bases not matched to a gene: 7. Germline CDR1 is GTSNPN and CDR2 is SVGIG (reference sequence). The CDR3 is 13 residues long.

The genes are TRBV6-1 and TRBJ1-5; D is uncertain. This CDR3 is 19 amino acids long. Germline CDR1 and CDR2: MNHNS and SASEGT. Trimming shortened V by 0 bases and J by 0 bases, and 18 bases separated the two germline ends. The CDR3: CASSEAGWSKTYSNQPQHF. CDR3 sequence (DNA): TGTGCCAGCAGTGAAGCCGGTTGGAGTAAAACCTATAGCAATCAGCCCCAGCATTTT.

V and J are TRBV19 and TRBJ1-6; TRBD1 is a possible D gene (5 bases). The CDR3 runs 15 residues. Germline CDR1 reads LNHDA; CDR2 reads SQIVND (reference sequence). The V gene lost 4 bases and the J gene lost 6 bases, with 13 bases spanning the gap. CDR3 protein: CASSSGTGFNSPLHF. CDR3 DNA sequence: TGTGCCAGTAGTAGCGGGACTGGGTTTAATTCACCCCTCCACTTT.

The V and J genes are TRBV7-9 and TRBJ2-7, with 7 positions matching TRBD1. V dropped 5 bases and J dropped 1; count of bases not matched to a gene: 8. In germline, CDR1 is SEHNR, CDR2 FQNEAQ (reference sequence). The CDR3 runs 15 residues. The DNA of the CDR3 is TGTGCCAGCAGCCCCGCCCGGGACAGATCCTACGAGCAGTACTTC. Its protein is CASSPARDRSYEQYF.

This rearrangement joins TRBV28 to TRBJ1-2; 9 bases match TRBD1. Germline V gene sequence: CDR1 MDHEN, CDR2 SYDVKM. The CDR3 runs 15 residues. Unmatched junction bases numbered 7, after V lost 1 base and J lost 7 bases. The chain's CDR3 is CASSLSLRDRAGYTF. The CDR3 DNA sequence: TGTGCCAGCAGTTTATCCCTACGGGACAGGGCTGGCTACACCTTC.

The rearrangement links TRBV5-6 to TRBJ2-7; D remains ambiguous. The CDR3 runs to 16 residues. Germline V gene data show CDR1 as SGHDT and CDR2 as YYEEEE. Trimming took 2 bases from V and 6 from J, leaving 21 bases between them. The CDR3 region is CASSFSETPLVGEQYF. The DNA of the CDR3 is TGTGCCAGCAGCTTTTCCGAGACTCCCTTGGTTGGCGAGCAGTACTTC.

The chain is built from TRBV25-1 and TRBJ2-7; tentative D call: TRBD2 (6 bases). Germline CDR1 and CDR2: MGHDK and SYGVNS. The CDR3 consists of 13 residues. Trimming took off 1 base at V and 3 bases at J, with 7 bases between the two ends. This CDR3 is CASSEWGVYEQYF. CDR3 nucleotide sequence: TGTGCCAGCAGTGAATGGGGGGTCTACGAGCAGTACTTC.

The chain recombines TRBV28 with TRBJ1-1; D perhaps matches TRBD1 (5 bases). Germline lookup yields CDR1 MDHEN and CDR2 SYDVKM. The germline V and J ends were trimmed by 3 bases and 0 bases, with 20 bases remaining between them. This CDR3 region has 18 residues. The CDR3 is CASSFRTRGLQVNTEAFF. Written as DNA, the CDR3 is TGTGCCAGCAGTTTTAGGACCCGGGGACTCCAGGTGAACACTGAAGCTTTCTTT.

The V call is TRBV29-1, the J call TRBJ1-2; D gene unclear. Germline V gene lookup returns CDR1 SQVTM and CDR2 ANQGSEA. The CDR3 has 14 residues. V lost 4 bases to trimming and J lost 3 bases, with 15 bases between them. The DNA for the CDR3 is TGCAGCGTTGTATCGAGGACTAGCGACTATGGCTACACCTTC. This translates into CSVVSRTSDYGYTF. The full variable domain, with the rest looked up from reference TRBV29-1 and TRBJ1-2, is SAVISQKPSRDICQRGTSLTIQCQVDSQVTMMFWYRQQPGQSLTLIATANQGSEATYESGFVIDKFPISRPNLTFSTLTVSNMSPEDSSIYLCSVVSRTSDYGYTFGSGTRLTVV.

The genes are TRBV7-9 and TRBJ2-7; TRBD1 aligns across 7 bases. V shed 4 bases, J shed 1 base, and the junction held 4 bases outside the gene matches. The CDR3 runs to 14 residues. From germline, CDR1 is SEHNR and CDR2 FQNEAQ (reference sequence). CDR3 region: CASSSWTGSYEQYF. CDR3 DNA sequence: TGTGCCAGCAGCTCCTGGACAGGATCCTACGAGCAGTACTTC.

The rearrangement links TRBV9 to TRBJ2-7, with D perhaps TRBD2 (5 bases). V lost 2 bases, J lost 2 bases, and 14 bases lay in between. This CDR3 is built from 15 residues. In germline, CDR1 is SGDLS, CDR2 YYNGEE. CDR3 in amino acids: CASSVDEGTTYEQYF. CDR3 bases: TGTGCCAGCAGCGTGGATGAGGGTACGACCTACGAGCAGTACTTC.

CDR3 bases: TGTGCCGCCAGGGGAGAGGTGGGAGCTTTCTTT. It encodes CAARGEVGAFF. The gene calls are TRBV19 and TRBJ1-1; D perhaps matches TRBD1 (6 bases). The CDR3 loop spans 11 amino acids. From germline, CDR1 is LNHDA and CDR2 SQIVND (reference sequence). V gave up 11 bases and J gave up 10 bases, with 17 bases separating them.

The chain employs TRBV5-6 and TRBJ2-7; 7 nucleotides align to TRBD1. The junction had 12 bases not matched to a gene; V was cut back by 4 bases and J by 2 bases. The CDR3 is 16 residues long. Germline CDR1 and CDR2: SGHDT and YYEEEE. DNA of the CDR3: TGTGCCAGCAGCCCGACAGGGAGTGGGCGGCCCTACGAGCAGTACTTC. Its translation: CASSPTGSGRPYEQYF.